This TCR beta chain was captured by sequencing in a study of blood T cell repertoires in COVID-19. Turning to the study itself: Both acute and convalescent COVID-19 samples were obtained from the United States, Italy and Spain. PBMCs, B-cell-depleted T cells, or T cells provided the cDNA or gDNA that made up the material.

Original processing methods: Cell counts per sample came from amplifying reference gene primers. The data were produced by immunoSEQ multiplex PCR, yet TCRdb's version contains in-frame clones alone and is incomplete. V, J and clone size are taken as reported in that table, and D and trimming were inferred from the DNA itself. The sample consists of roughly 380,000 clones, roughly 86% of them appearing once. This CDR3 is 18 amino acids long. Per the germline V gene, CDR1 is KGHSH and CDR2 is LQKENI. J was trimmed by 3 bases and V by 0 bases; bases with no gene match: 4. This clone has only one observation.

The gene calls are TRBV18 and TRBJ2-1; 14 bases line up with TRBD2. The source material was peripheral blood. The sequence was obtained from a human donor with acute or convalescent COVID-19. The donor label of this sample is uncertain. CDR3 sequence reads: CASSPPGLAGVIYNEQFF. CDR3 DNA sequence: TGTGCCAGCTCACCACCGGGACTAGCGGGAGTGATCTACAATGAGCAGTTCTTC.